The 23 T cell receptor beta chains listed next were all sequenced from one sample in a study of T cell changes during pregnancy in multiple sclerosis. Clones were read by immunoSEQ multiplex PCR, and TCRdb kept only the in-frame ones, dropping some. Of tens of thousands of clones listed, 80% to 95% were seen once; the top ten hold 0.25% to 0.3%. The specimen comprised CD4+ T cells from peripheral blood mononuclear cells, sampled in the second trimester of pregnancy. The receptors derive from a female donor with multiple sclerosis, enrolled in a pregnancy study.

The V gene is TRBV27, the J gene TRBJ2-2; the match to TRBD1 covers 10 bases. Germline V gene sequence: CDR1 MNHEY, CDR2 SMNVEV (reference sequence). The CDR3 extends over 18 amino acids. Trimming took 3 bases from V and 6 from J; bases not matched to a gene: 13. The CDR3 spells CASSLGPPGQGSSGELFF. The CDR3 coding sequence is TGTGCCAGCAGTTTGGGGCCGCCGGGACAGGGGTCTTCCGGGGAGCTGTTTTTT.

The chain couples TRBV19 to TRBJ1-2; TRBD1 might be the D (5 bases). V was cut by 5 bases and J by 5 bases, with 12 bases left in between. This CDR3 comprises 13 residues. Germline V gene data show CDR1 as LNHDA and CDR2 as SQIVND (reference sequence). Here the CDR3 reads CASSRQGSYGYTF. The CDR3 DNA is TGTGCCAGTAGTCGGCAGGGCAGTTATGGCTACACCTTC.

The chain uses TRBV6-5 and TRBJ1-4; no clear D. This CDR3 has 15 amino acids. Germline values: CDR1 MNHEY, CDR2 SVGAGI. Trimming took off 8 bases at V and 0 bases at J, with 13 bases between the two ends. The DNA of the CDR3 is TGTGCCAGCCGCATGAGAGGCACAACTAATGAAAAACTGTTTTTT. This sequence encodes CASRMRGTTNEKLFF.

CDR3 loop: CASSINGLAGGTGSTDTQYF. The CDR3 DNA follows: TGTGCCAGTAGTATTAACGGACTAGCGGGGGGAACCGGTAGCACAGATACGCAGTATTTT. The chain couples TRBV19 to TRBJ2-3; TRBD2 matches 14 bases. CDR3 length: 20 residues. The V and J ends lost 3 bases and 0 bases, in that order; junction bases with no gene match: 11. Germline V gene sequence: CDR1 LNHDA, CDR2 SQIVND (reference sequence).

The chain uses TRBV18 and TRBJ2-7, with 10 positions matching TRBD2. The trim removed 5 bases at V and 3 bases at J, leaving 1 base unmatched. The germline gives CDR1 KGHSH, CDR2 LQKENI. The CDR3 has 13 amino acids. CDR3 region: CASSGLADYEQYF. As DNA, the CDR3 is TGTGCCAGCTCAGGACTAGCGGACTACGAGCAGTACTTC.

This clone was counted once. The genes are TRBV11-2 and TRBJ1-1; no reliable D call. Germline CDR1 is SGHAT and CDR2 is FQNNGV. Trimming took 5 bases from V and 5 from J, leaving 12 bases between them. The CDR3 sequence is 13 residues long. CDR3 DNA: TGTGCCAGCAGCCCCCCCGCGAGGACTGAAGCTTTCTTT. Its translation is CASSPPARTEAFF.

The chain's CDR3 is CASSALRDRGGGKLFF. DNA of the CDR3: TGTGCCAGCAGCGCCTTACGGGACAGGGGCGGAGGAAAACTGTTTTTT. The rearrangement links TRBV11-2 to TRBJ1-4; 10 nucleotides line up with TRBD1. After removal of 5 bases from V and 10 bases from J, the junction contained 13 bases not matched to a gene. The germline V gene has CDR1 SGHAT and CDR2 FQNNGV. The CDR3 loop spans 16 amino acids.

This clone was recorded a few times. The chain recombines TRBV27 with TRBJ1-4; D possibly corresponds to TRBD1 (5 bases). In germline, CDR1 is MNHEY, CDR2 SMNVEV (reference sequence). Deletions cut 8 bases from V and 7 bases from J, with 17 bases between. This CDR3 region has 14 residues. The CDR3 spells CASRRWGVFEKLFF. The CDR3, as DNA: TGTGCCAGCCGCCGTTGGGGGGTTTTTGAAAAACTGTTTTTT.

The chain couples TRBV19 to TRBJ1-2, with D perhaps matching TRBD1 (5 bases). This CDR3 spans 17 amino acids. The germline CDR1 and CDR2 sequences are LNHDA and SQIVND (reference sequence). The V end was cut by 1 base, the J end by 5 bases, with 20 bases between. The CDR3 reads CASSIAGTTLGAYGYTF. The CDR3 DNA sequence: TGTGCCAGTAGTATAGCCGGAACAACTCTAGGGGCGTATGGCTACACCTTC.

The CDR3 DNA sequence: TGTGCCAGCAGTCCCGGGGTAGCGGGGTCAGATACGCAGTATTTT. It is translated as CASSPGVAGSDTQYF. This chain uses TRBV6-5 with TRBJ2-3; 8 positions agree with TRBD2. J was trimmed by 4 bases and V by 5 bases; bases with no gene match: 8. CDR1 and CDR2 (germline): MNHEY, SVGAGI. This CDR3 is built from 15 residues.

The chain couples TRBV5-4 to TRBJ2-2; a weak D match, TRBD1 (6 bases). Deletions cut 0 bases from V and 5 bases from J, with 17 bases between. The length of the CDR3 is 17 residues. The germline gives CDR1 SGHNT, CDR2 YYREEE (reference sequence). The CDR3 spells CASSLAGSAGDTGELFF. CDR3 DNA sequence: TGTGCCAGCAGCTTGGCCGGGTCGGCAGGGGATACCGGGGAGCTGTTTTTT.

This chain links TRBV15 with TRBJ1-5, with no clear D. Germline assignment: CDR1 LNHNV and CDR2 YYDKDF (reference sequence). This CDR3 has 15 amino acids. V was trimmed by 4 bases and J by 0 bases, leaving 10 bases between them. The CDR3 bases are TGTGCCACCAGCAAACAGCTTTATAGCAATCAGCCCCAGCATTTT. This gives the protein CATSKQLYSNQPQHF.

This chain connects TRBV19 to TRBJ2-5; TRBD2 agrees at 12 bases. The CDR3 runs to 13 residues. The germline gives CDR1 LNHDA, CDR2 SQIVND (reference sequence). V gave up 6 bases and J gave up 7 bases; unmatched junction bases: 3. The CDR3 sequence: CASRGTSGWTQYF. CDR3 bases: TGTGCCAGTAGGGGGACTAGCGGGTGGACCCAGTACTTC.

The CDR3 sequence is CASTGGGYSTDTQYF. In DNA, the CDR3 is TGCGCCAGCACCGGGGGAGGGTATAGCACAGATACGCAGTATTTT. The chain is built from TRBV10-2 and TRBJ2-3; 7 nucleotides align to TRBD2. The ends lost 7 bases at V and 0 bases at J; junction bases unmatched: 7. Germline V CDR1 and CDR2: WSHSY, SAAADI. The CDR3 length is 15 residues.

Only a few counts were recorded for this clone. The chain employs TRBV4-1 and TRBJ1-6, with D hard to call. This CDR3 region has 13 residues. V was cut by 0 bases and J by 9 bases, with 6 bases left in between. Germline V gene data show CDR1 as MGHRA and CDR2 as YSYEKL. The CDR3 DNA reads as TGCGCCAGCAGCCAAGATTCCGGTTCACCCCTCCACTTT. Translated, it gives CASSQDSGSPLHF.

V usage is TRBV11-2 and J usage is TRBJ2-5; D gene uncertain. Germline V gene data show CDR1 as SGHAT and CDR2 as FQNNGV. V gave up 5 bases and J gave up 4 bases, with 11 bases separating them. The length of the CDR3 is 13 residues. The CDR3 here is CASSTRGRETQYF. The CDR3 nucleotides read TGTGCCAGCAGCACGCGAGGTAGAGAGACCCAGTACTTC.

A note on this clone: At one of its ends the junction is not consistent with the germline gene, which may arise from a read error. The genes are TRBV18 and TRBJ1-5; 7 nucleotides agree with TRBD1. Germline V gene lookup returns CDR1 KGHSH and CDR2 LQKENI. The CDR3 length is 13 residues. The CDR3 DNA reads TGTGCCTGCTCGACAGGGCGAGATCAGCCCCAGCATTTT. It encodes CACSTGRDQPQHF. Full variable domain (rest looked up from reference TRBV18 and TRBJ1-5): NAGVMQNPRHLVRRRGQEARLRCSPMKGHSHVYWYRQLPEEGLKFMVYLQKENIIDESGMPKERFSAEFPKEGPSILRIQQVVRGDSAAYFCACSTGRDQPQHFGDGTRLSIL.

The J gene is TRBJ1-5, the V gene TRBV6-5, with TRBD1 as a possible D gene (6 bases). Looked up from germline, CDR1 is MNHEY and CDR2 is SVGAGI. Deletions cut 5 bases from V and 5 bases from J, with 16 bases between. The CDR3 is 15 residues long. CDR3 sequence (DNA): TGTGCCAGCAGTAAGCGACAGGTCGGCGATCAGCCCCAGCATTTT. Protein product: CASSKRQVGDQPQHF.

This clone was found a few times. The J gene is TRBJ1-5, the V gene TRBV28; D is possibly TRBD1 (6 bases). Per the germline V gene, CDR1 is MDHEN and CDR2 is SYDVKM. CDR3 length: 13 residues. V was trimmed by 4 bases and J by 11 bases, leaving 15 bases between them. DNA for the CDR3: TGTGCCAGCAGTTCAGGGGTCCCCCCGTCCCAGCATTTT. The encoded protein is CASSSGVPPSQHF.

The V and J genes are TRBV7-8 and TRBJ2-5; tentative D call: TRBD1 (5 bases). The CDR3 is made up of 13 amino acids. Germline V gene data show CDR1 as SGHVS and CDR2 as FQNEAQ. Trimming pared 1 base from V and 5 bases from J, leaving 8 bases between. The CDR3 DNA reads TGTGCCAGCAGCTTAGGGGGCCGCGAGACCCAGTACTTC. It yields the protein CASSLGGRETQYF.

This chain uses TRBV29-1 with TRBJ1-2, with 7 nucleotides matching TRBD1. Trimming at V came to 3 bases and at J to 3 bases, leaving 1 base not matched to a gene. From germline, CDR1 is SQVTM and CDR2 ANQGSEA. The CDR3 is 12 amino acids. The CDR3 DNA follows: TGCAGCGTTGACGGGACAGACTATGGCTACACCTTC. This translates into CSVDGTDYGYTF.

This chain links TRBV5-1 with TRBJ1-2; tentative D call: TRBD1 (5 bases). The germline CDR1 and CDR2 sequences are SGHRS and YFSETQ. The CDR3 spans 14 residues. V lost 0 bases to trimming and J lost 3 bases, with 9 bases between them. CDR3 residues: CASSLEGADYGYTF. The CDR3 DNA is TGCGCCAGCAGCTTGGAAGGGGCCGACTATGGCTACACCTTC. Combining the CDR3 with reference TRBV5-1 and TRBJ1-2 gives the whole variable domain KAGVTQTPRYLIKTRGQQVTLSCSPISGHRSVSWYQQTPGQGLQFLFEYFSETQRNKGNFPGRFSGRQFSNSRSEMNVSTLELGDSALYLCASSLEGADYGYTFGSGTRLTVV.

The rearrangement joins TRBV7-9 to TRBJ2-5; a weak D match, TRBD2 (6 bases). The CDR3 contains 13 residues. Trimming took off 2 bases at V and 7 bases at J, with 11 bases between the two ends. Germline V gives CDR1 SEHNR, CDR2 FQNEAQ (reference sequence). This chain's CDR3 is CASSLQGGVTQYF. Here the CDR3 DNA reads TGTGCCAGCAGCTTACAGGGAGGTGTGACCCAGTACTTC.